The rows below give T cell receptor beta chains drawn from one sample of a study of beta chain features in type 1 diabetes. Assay: immunoSEQ multiplex PCR; the TCRdb copy retains only in-frame clones and omits some. Altogether 120,000 or so clones are present, roughly 17% being singletons, with the ten largest covering about 2.4%. Sequenced material: central memory CD4+ T cells from blood. These receptor sequences come from a young man with type 1 diabetes. CDR3s include the opening cysteine and the closing phenylalanine or tryptophan. D genes are given only for firm matches. Some rows have no size entry. The others give once, few or many, or a class for an expanded clone.

cdr3_nt: TGTGCCTGGTCCGGGACGGTCTTCACCCTCCACTTT
cdr3_aa: CAWSGTVFTLHF
j_call: TRBJ1-6
v_call: TRBV30
d_call: NA
clone_size: NA

cdr3_nt: TGTGCCAGCAGTGGAGTTAGCGACGGGACCCAGTACTTC
cdr3_aa: CASSGVSDGTQYF
j_call: TRBJ2-5
v_call: TRBV2
d_call: NA
clone_size: few

cdr3_nt: TGTGCCAGCAGCTTATCCCAGGGGGCTGGGGAGACCCAGTACTTC
cdr3_aa: CASSLSQGAGETQYF
j_call: TRBJ2-5
v_call: TRBV5-4
d_call: TRBD1
clone_size: NA

cdr3_nt: TGTGCCAGCTCACTACAGGGGACGGTGAATGAGCAGTTCTTC
cdr3_aa: CASSLQGTVNEQFF
j_call: TRBJ2-1
v_call: TRBV18
d_call: TRBD1
clone_size: few

cdr3_nt: TGCGCCAGCAGTCAGGTGACAGGCGGCGGGTGGGAGACCCAGTACTTC
cdr3_aa: CASSQVTGGGWETQYF
j_call: TRBJ2-5
v_call: TRBV23-1
d_call: NA
clone_size: NA

cdr3_nt: TGTGCCATCGAGGCGGGGCGCCGGAGCACAGATACGCAGTATTTT
cdr3_aa: CAIEAGRRSTDTQYF
j_call: TRBJ2-3
v_call: TRBV10-3
d_call: NA
clone_size: NA

cdr3_nt: TGCGCCAGCAGTACGCAGGGCCTCGACACTGAAGCTTTCTTT
cdr3_aa: CASSTQGLDTEAFF
j_call: TRBJ1-1
v_call: TRBV5-1
d_call: NA
clone_size: NA

cdr3_nt: TGTGCCAGCAGCTTGGCGGGATACTCCTACAATGAGCAGTTCTTC
cdr3_aa: CASSLAGYSYNEQFF
j_call: TRBJ2-1
v_call: TRBV7-3
d_call: NA
clone_size: few

cdr3_nt: TGTGCCAGCAGCCACCCCGGGAAGTTGGGTGAGCAGTTCTTC
cdr3_aa: CASSHPGKLGEQFF
j_call: TRBJ2-1
v_call: TRBV11-3
d_call: NA
clone_size: NA

cdr3_nt: TGCGCCAGCAGCTTGGGGCTAGCGGGGAGCACAGATACGCAGTATTTT
cdr3_aa: CASSLGLAGSTDTQYF
j_call: TRBJ2-3
v_call: TRBV5-1
d_call: TRBD2
clone_size: NA